These T cell receptor beta chains were read from a single sample in a study of cytomegalovirus exposure and HLA in healthy donors. Profiled with immunoSEQ multiplex PCR; TCRdb holds only in-frame clones, not every one. Of about 61,000 clones listed, approximately 88% are singletons. Sequencing was carried out using PBMCs. The receptors originated from a man aged 30-40 years in good health and CMV-seropositive. The CDR3 runs from the conserved cysteine through the conserved F or W. Each record gives: J gene, clone size, V gene, D gene, CDR3 protein, CDR3 DNA. A D gene is named only where the DNA matches it firmly. Size tells how often a clone was seen (once, few, many) or the class of an expanded clone, and some rows leave it out.

>TRBJ2-2|NA|TRBV5-1|TRBD1
CASSVGQGNTGELFF
TGCGCCAGCAGCGTGGGACAGGGCAACACCGGGGAGCTGTTTTTT
>TRBJ2-3|NA|TRBV5-1|NA
CASSPRGASTDTQYF
TGCGCCAGCAGCCCCAGGGGTGCTAGCACAGATACGCAGTATTTT
>TRBJ2-1|NA|TRBV4-1|TRBD2
CASSPSGSRGNEQFF
TGCGCCAGCAGCCCGAGCGGGAGTAGAGGAAATGAGCAGTTCTTC
>TRBJ2-3|NA|TRBV5-1|TRBD2
CASILAVPSDTQYF
TGCGCCAGCATACTAGCGGTTCCCTCAGATACGCAGTATTTT
>TRBJ2-7|few|TRBV6-1|TRBD1
CASSFFRGPYEQYF
TGTGCCAGCAGTTTTTTCAGGGGGCCCTACGAGCAGTACTTC
>TRBJ1-1|NA|TRBV19|TRBD1
CASHEIGQGDTEAFF
TGTGCCAGCCACGAGATAGGACAGGGGGACACTGAAGCTTTCTTT
>TRBJ2-1|NA|TRBV9|NA
CASSSPGSGFSYNEQFF
TGTGCCAGCAGCTCCCCGGGGTCGGGATTCTCCTACAATGAGCAGTTCTTC
>TRBJ1-5|medium-sized|TRBV19|NA
CASSIDPGGLGNQPQHF
TGTGCCAGTAGTATAGATCCGGGGGGACTTGGCAATCAGCCCCAGCATTTT
>TRBJ2-1|NA|TRBV5-1|TRBD1
CASSLRLQGAQDNEQFF
TGCGCCAGCAGCTTACGCTTACAGGGGGCCCAAGACAATGAGCAGTTCTTC
>TRBJ1-2|NA|TRBV7-2|NA
CASTLSGGGNGYTF
TGTGCCAGCACCCTTAGTGGGGGGGGAAATGGCTACACCTTC
>TRBJ2-5|NA|TRBV29-1|TRBD1
CSVEGGTGRAWETQYF
TGCAGCGTTGAAGGGGGGACAGGGCGGGCGTGGGAGACCCAGTACTTC
>TRBJ2-3|once|TRBV6-5|TRBD1
CASTRTGVTDTQYF
TGTGCCAGCACCCGGACAGGGGTCACAGATACGCAGTATTTT
>TRBJ2-5|once|TRBV18|NA
CASSRRQGGQETQYF
TGTGCCAGCTCACGGCGGCAGGGGGGACAAGAGACCCAGTACTTC
>TRBJ2-7|once|TRBV7-2|TRBD2
CASSLTPGGTSGSNEQYF
TGTGCCAGCAGCTTAACCCCAGGAGGGACTAGCGGGAGCAACGAGCAGTACTTC
>TRBJ1-6|NA|TRBV25-1|NA
CASSEPYGQGWDSPLHF
TGTGCCAGCAGTGAGCCCTACGGGCAGGGGTGGGACTCACCCCTCCACTTT
>TRBJ2-7|NA|TRBV11-1|NA
CASSQTGPIYEQYF
TGTGCCAGCAGCCAGACAGGCCCAATCTACGAGCAGTACTTC
>TRBJ1-1|NA|TRBV19|NA
CASSTMDRGPIDAEAFF
TGTGCCAGTAGTACGATGGACAGAGGTCCCATCGACGCTGAAGCTTTCTTT
>TRBJ1-1|NA|TRBV29-1|NA
CSVVQGFDTEAFF
TGCAGCGTCGTTCAGGGGTTTGACACTGAAGCTTTCTTT
>TRBJ2-7|once|TRBV9|NA
CASSPRRGPSYEQYF
TGTGCCAGCAGCCCCCGCCGCGGGCCTTCCTACGAGCAGTACTTC
>TRBJ2-7|NA|TRBV6-1|TRBD1
CASSGQGRVHEQYF
TGTGCCAGCAGTGGACAGGGTCGAGTCCACGAGCAGTACTTC
>TRBJ2-7|NA|TRBV9|TRBD2
CASSGEREGSYEQYF
TGTGCCAGCAGCGGAGAGCGGGAGGGTTCCTACGAGCAGTACTTC
>TRBJ2-1|NA|TRBV19|NA
CASSIRTAGNEQFF
TGTGCCAGTAGTATAAGGACTGCGGGCAATGAGCAGTTCTTC
>TRBJ2-4|NA|TRBV7-8|TRBD1
CASSFRDRGFEAKNIQYF
TGTGCCAGCAGCTTTAGGGACAGGGGGTTCGAAGCCAAAAACATTCAGTACTTC
>TRBJ2-7|NA|TRBV5-4|TRBD2
CASSYLAGVNGEQYF
TGTGCCAGCAGCTATCTAGCGGGAGTAAACGGCGAGCAGTACTTC
>TRBJ1-4|NA|TRBV9|TRBD1
CASSRRGGQGNEKLFF
TGTGCCAGCAGCCGTAGAGGGGGACAGGGTAATGAAAAACTGTTTTTT
>TRBJ2-3|NA|TRBV18|TRBD2
CASSPLGTSGNTDTQYF
TGTGCCAGCTCACCCCTAGGGACTAGCGGGAACACAGATACGCAGTATTTT
>TRBJ1-5|NA|TRBV9|NA
CASSVGIQNQPQHF
TGTGCCAGCAGCGTAGGCATCCAGAATCAGCCCCAGCATTTT
>TRBJ2-1|NA|TRBV18|NA
CASSPFNNEQFF
TGTGCCAGCTCACCTTTTAACAATGAGCAGTTCTTC
>TRBJ1-6|NA|TRBV5-4|TRBD1
CASSLGQGNSPLHF
TGTGCCAGCAGCTTGGGACAGGGTAACTCACCCCTCCACTTT
>TRBJ2-7|NA|TRBV7-9|NA
CASSLAMTGNYEQYF
TGTGCCAGCAGCTTAGCTATGACGGGGAACTACGAGCAGTACTTC
>TRBJ2-7|NA|TRBV4-2|TRBD2
CASSQLAGGYEQYF
TGTGCCAGCAGCCAACTAGCGGGAGGGTACGAGCAGTACTTC
>TRBJ1-2|NA|TRBV7-2|TRBD1
CASTSSPGQAIYGYTF
TGTGCCAGCACCTCCTCGCCGGGACAGGCGATCTATGGCTACACCTTC
>TRBJ1-1|NA|TRBV19|NA
CATQSGTPTEAFF
TGTGCCACCCAATCCGGGACACCCACTGAAGCTTTCTTT
>TRBJ2-2|few|TRBV19|NA
CASRHQGSGELFF
TGTGCCAGTAGGCATCAGGGGAGCGGGGAGCTGTTTTTT
>TRBJ2-7|NA|TRBV4-1|TRBD2
CASSPSGRAWEQYF
TGCGCCAGCAGCCCCAGCGGGAGGGCATGGGAGCAGTACTTC
>TRBJ2-1|NA|TRBV30|NA
CAWSVGEEGQWYNEQFF
TGTGCCTGGAGCGTAGGGGAGGAGGGCCAGTGGTACAATGAGCAGTTCTTC
>TRBJ2-7|medium-sized|TRBV6-7|TRBD1
CASSYDRGRVQYF
TGTGCCAGCAGTTATGACAGGGGGAGAGTGCAGTACTTC
>TRBJ1-1|NA|TRBV6-6|NA
CASLEPMNTEAFF
TGTGCCAGCTTGGAGCCCATGAACACTGAAGCTTTCTTT
>TRBJ2-1|NA|TRBV28|TRBD2
CASSFLAGGYNEQFF
TGTGCCAGCAGTTTTCTAGCGGGAGGGTACAATGAGCAGTTCTTC
>TRBJ1-5|NA|TRBV19|TRBD1
CASSIGDRAANQPQHF
TGTGCCAGTAGTATAGGTGACAGGGCAGCAAATCAGCCCCAGCATTTT
>TRBJ2-7|few|TRBV4-1|TRBD2
CASSQGSGSIHEQYF
TGCGCCAGCAGCCAAGGTAGCGGGAGTATCCACGAGCAGTACTTC
>TRBJ1-5|NA|TRBV28|NA
CASGQQGYQPQHF
TGTGCCAGCGGGCAACAGGGTTATCAGCCCCAGCATTTT